This T cell receptor beta chain was observed in a study of shared clonotypes between healthy human individuals. Study findings and constraints: Naive subsets tended to show greater estimated richness than memory subsets.

V dropped 4 bases and J dropped 5; count of bases not matched to a gene: 4. The CDR3 length is 14 residues. The germline gives CDR1 MDHEN, CDR2 SYDVKM. The assay was immunoSEQ multiplex PCR, and TCRdb's table has in-frame clones only and misses some. Of some 700,000 clones listed, about nine tenths were seen once; the top ten hold about a third. The donors were all Caucasian adults (living in Nashville, Tennessee). Concerning this clone: Antigen specificity is unknown.

Source material: memory CD8+ T cells from PBMCs. The subset was: CD45RO+ cells pooled with CCR7-negative TemRA cells. This chain uses TRBV28 with TRBJ1-4; 7 bases line up with TRBD1. The clonotype originates from a man between 18 and 35 years old in good health. Some clones in this sample may be carry-over from other donors' samples. CDR3 protein: CASSWTGLNEKLFF. CDR3 bases: TGTGCCAGCAGTTGGACAGGACTCAATGAAAAACTGTTTTTT.